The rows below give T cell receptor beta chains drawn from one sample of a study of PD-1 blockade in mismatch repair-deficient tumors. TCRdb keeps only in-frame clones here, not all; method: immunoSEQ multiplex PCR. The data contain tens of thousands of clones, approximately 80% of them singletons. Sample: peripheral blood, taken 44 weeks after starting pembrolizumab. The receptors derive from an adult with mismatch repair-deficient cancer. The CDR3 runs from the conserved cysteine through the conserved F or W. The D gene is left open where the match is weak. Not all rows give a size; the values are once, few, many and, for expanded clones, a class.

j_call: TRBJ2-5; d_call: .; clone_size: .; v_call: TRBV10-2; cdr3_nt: TGCGCCAGCATGGGAGGGGACAGGCGGAAAGAGACCCAGTACTTC; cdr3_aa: CASMGGDRRKETQYF
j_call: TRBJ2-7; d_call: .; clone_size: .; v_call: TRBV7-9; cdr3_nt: TGTGCCAGCAGCCACCGGGACGGCTACGAGCAGTACTTC; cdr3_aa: CASSHRDGYEQYF
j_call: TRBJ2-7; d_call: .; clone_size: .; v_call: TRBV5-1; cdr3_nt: TGCGCCAGCAGCAAGGGCCTTGGGAGCGAGCAGTACTTC; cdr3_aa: CASSKGLGSEQYF
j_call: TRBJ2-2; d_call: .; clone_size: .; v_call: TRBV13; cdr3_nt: TGTGCCAGCAGCTTATATGTTGATCAGAACACCGGGGAGCTGTTTTTT; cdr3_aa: CASSLYVDQNTGELFF
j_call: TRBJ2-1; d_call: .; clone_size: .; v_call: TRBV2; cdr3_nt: TGTGCCAGCAGTGAATTCGTCGGACAACGGGATGAGCAGTTCTTC; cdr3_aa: CASSEFVGQRDEQFF
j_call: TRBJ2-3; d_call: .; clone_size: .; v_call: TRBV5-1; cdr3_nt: TGCGCCAGCAGCTTGGCGGGGACGACTAGCACAGATACGCAGTATTTT; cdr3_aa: CASSLAGTTSTDTQYF
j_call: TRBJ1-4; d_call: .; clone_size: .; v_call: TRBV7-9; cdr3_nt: TGTGCCAGCAGCGTCTTACAGGGAGCTAATGAAAAACTGTTTTTT; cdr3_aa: CASSVLQGANEKLFF
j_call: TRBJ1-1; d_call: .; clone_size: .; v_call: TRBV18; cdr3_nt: TGTGCCAGCTCACTACAGACAGGCGAAGCTTTCTTT; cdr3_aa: CASSLQTGEAFF
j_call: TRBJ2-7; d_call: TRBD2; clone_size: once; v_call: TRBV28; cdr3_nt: TGTGCCAGCAGGAATAGCGGGACAATCTACGAGCAGTACTTC; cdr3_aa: CASRNSGTIYEQYF
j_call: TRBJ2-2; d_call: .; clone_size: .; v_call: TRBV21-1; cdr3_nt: TGTGCCAGCAGCACCCGGATCACCGGGGAGCTGTTTTTT; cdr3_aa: CASSTRITGELFF
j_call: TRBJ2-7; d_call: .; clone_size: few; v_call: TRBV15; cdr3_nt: TGTGCCACCAGCAGAGAGCTTGGGGGCTACGAGCAGTACTTC; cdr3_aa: CATSRELGGYEQYF
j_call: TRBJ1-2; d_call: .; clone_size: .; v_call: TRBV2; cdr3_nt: TGTGCCAGCAGCGTTACAATGGCAGGAACTAACTATGGCTACACCTTC; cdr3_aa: CASSVTMAGTNYGYTF
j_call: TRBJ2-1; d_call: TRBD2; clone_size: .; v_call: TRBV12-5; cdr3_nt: TGTGCTAGTGGTTTGGTAGGCTCCAGCGGGAGTTCGAATGAGCAGTTCTTC; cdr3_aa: CASGLVGSSGSSNEQFF
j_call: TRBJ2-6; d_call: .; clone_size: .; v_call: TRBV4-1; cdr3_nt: TGCGCCAGCAGCCAACAGGGGTCTGGGGCCAACGTCCTGACTTTC; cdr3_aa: CASSQQGSGANVLTF
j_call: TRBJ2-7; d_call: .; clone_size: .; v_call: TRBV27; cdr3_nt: TGTGCCAGCAGTTTATCCCGTCCCGGGCTGTCCTACGAGCAGTACTTC; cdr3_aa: CASSLSRPGLSYEQYF
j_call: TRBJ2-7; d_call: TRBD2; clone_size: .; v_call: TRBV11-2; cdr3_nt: TGTGCCAGCACGACTAGCGGGGGTTACGAGCAGTACTTC; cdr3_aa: CASTTSGGYEQYF
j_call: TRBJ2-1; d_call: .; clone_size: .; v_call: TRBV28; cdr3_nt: TGTGCCAGCAGTCCCATCCGTAGGGAGCAGTTCTTC; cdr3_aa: CASSPIRREQFF
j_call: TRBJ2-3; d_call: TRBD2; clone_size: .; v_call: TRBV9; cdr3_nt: TGTGCCAGCAGCGTAGGCGTCGGGGGGACAGATACGCAGTATTTT; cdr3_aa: CASSVGVGGTDTQYF
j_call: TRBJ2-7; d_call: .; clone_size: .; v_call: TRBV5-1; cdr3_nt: TGCGCCAGCAGCTCCGGGACAAGTCTCTACGAGCAGTACTTC; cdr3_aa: CASSSGTSLYEQYF
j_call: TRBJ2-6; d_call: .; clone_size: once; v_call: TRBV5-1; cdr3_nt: TGCGCCAGCAGCTCTACCTCTGGGGCCAACGTCCTGACTTTC; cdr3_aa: CASSSTSGANVLTF
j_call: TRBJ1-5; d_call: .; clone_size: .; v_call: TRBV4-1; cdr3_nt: TGCGCCAGCAGCCAAGATCTGAATTCGCCCCAGCATTTT; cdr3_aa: CASSQDLNSPQHF
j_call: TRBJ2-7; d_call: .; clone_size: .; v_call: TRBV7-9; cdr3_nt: TGTGCCAGCAGCTCCTTAGCGTCCTCCTACGAGCAGTACTTC; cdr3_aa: CASSSLASSYEQYF
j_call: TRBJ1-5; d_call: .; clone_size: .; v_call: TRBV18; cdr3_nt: TGTGCCAGCTCACCACCGGGGGGGGCTCATCAGCCCCAGCATTTT; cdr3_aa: CASSPPGGAHQPQHF
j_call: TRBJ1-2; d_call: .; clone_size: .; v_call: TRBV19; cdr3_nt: TGTGCCAGTAGTACGGACAGCATGAATAACTATGGCTACACCTTC; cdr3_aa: CASSTDSMNNYGYTF
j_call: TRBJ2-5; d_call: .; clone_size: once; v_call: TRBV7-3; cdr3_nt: TGTGCCAGCAGCTTTGGAGCATCGGGGACCCAGTACTTC; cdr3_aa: CASSFGASGTQYF
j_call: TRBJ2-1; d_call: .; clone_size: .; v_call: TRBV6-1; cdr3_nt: TGTGCCAGCAGTGAAGTTGATCCCAATATATACAATGAGCAGTTCTTC; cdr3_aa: CASSEVDPNIYNEQFF
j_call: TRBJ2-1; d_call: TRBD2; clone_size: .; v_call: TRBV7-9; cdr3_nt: TGTGCCAGCAGCTCGGGACTAGCGGGAGTCGTGCAGTTCTTC; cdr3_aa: CASSSGLAGVVQFF
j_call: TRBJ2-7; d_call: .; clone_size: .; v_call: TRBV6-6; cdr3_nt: TGTGCCAGCAGTTACGAGTCTCCAGAGGGAGAGCAGTACTTC; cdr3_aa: CASSYESPEGEQYF
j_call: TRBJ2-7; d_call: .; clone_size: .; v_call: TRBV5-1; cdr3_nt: TGCGCCAGCAGGGTTGACAACAACGAGCAGTACTTC; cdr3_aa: CASRVDNNEQYF
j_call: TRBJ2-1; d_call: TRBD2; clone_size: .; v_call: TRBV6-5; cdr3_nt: TGTGCCAGCAGTTACTCGCTGGCGGGGGGATACAATGAGCAGTTCTTC; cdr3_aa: CASSYSLAGGYNEQFF
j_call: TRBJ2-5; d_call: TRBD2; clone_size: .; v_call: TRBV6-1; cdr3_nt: TGTGCCAGCAGTGAAGCTAGCGTCCTGCTCGGGGGGGAGACCCAGTACTTC; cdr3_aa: CASSEASVLLGGETQYF
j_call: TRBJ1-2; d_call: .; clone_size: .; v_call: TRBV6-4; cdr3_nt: TGTGCCAGCAGTGAGGGGACGGTGGGAGGCTACACCTTC; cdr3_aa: CASSEGTVGGYTF
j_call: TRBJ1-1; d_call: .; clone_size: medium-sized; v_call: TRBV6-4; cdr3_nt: TGTGCCAGCAGTGAAACTGGCCAGATGAACACTGAAGCTTTCTTT; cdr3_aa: CASSETGQMNTEAFF
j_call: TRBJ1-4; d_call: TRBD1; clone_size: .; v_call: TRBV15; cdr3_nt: TGTGCCACCAGCAAAACAGGGGGCCAGATAGAAAAACTGTTTTTT; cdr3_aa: CATSKTGGQIEKLFF
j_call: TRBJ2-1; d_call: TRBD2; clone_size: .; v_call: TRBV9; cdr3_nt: TGTGCCAGCAGCGTCAGCGGGAGACTCTATGAGCAGTTCTTC; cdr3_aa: CASSVSGRLYEQFF
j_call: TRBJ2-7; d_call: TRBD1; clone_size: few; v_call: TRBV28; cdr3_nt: TGTGCCAGCAGGGGACAGGCTGGCCCCTTCGAGCAGTACTTC; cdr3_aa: CASRGQAGPFEQYF
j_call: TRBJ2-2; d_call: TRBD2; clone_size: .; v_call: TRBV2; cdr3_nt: TGTGCCAGCAGTCTAGGGACTAGCGGGAGGTCCGGGGAGCTGTTTTTT; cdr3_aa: CASSLGTSGRSGELFF
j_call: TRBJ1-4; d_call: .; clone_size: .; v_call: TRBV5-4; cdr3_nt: TGTGCCAGCAGCTTGGGTACAGCAACTAATGAAAAACTGTTTTTT; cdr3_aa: CASSLGTATNEKLFF
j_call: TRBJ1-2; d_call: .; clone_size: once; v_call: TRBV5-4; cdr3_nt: TGTGCCAGCTGCTCATTACCAGGAAAGACCTATGGCTACACCTTC; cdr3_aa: CASCSLPGKTYGYTF
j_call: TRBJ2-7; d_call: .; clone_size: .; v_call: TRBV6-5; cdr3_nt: TGTGCCAGCAGTTACTCACTACCCCCCTTCTCCTACGAGCAGTACTTC; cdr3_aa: CASSYSLPPFSYEQYF
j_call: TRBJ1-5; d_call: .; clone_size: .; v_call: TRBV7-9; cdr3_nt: TGTGCCAGCAGCTTAGGGGGGCCAGTGAGCAATCAGCCCCAGCATTTT; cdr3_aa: CASSLGGPVSNQPQHF
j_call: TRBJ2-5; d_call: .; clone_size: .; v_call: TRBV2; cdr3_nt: TGTGCCAGCCGGGGGCGCTACCAAGAGACCCAGTACTTC; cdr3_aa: CASRGRYQETQYF
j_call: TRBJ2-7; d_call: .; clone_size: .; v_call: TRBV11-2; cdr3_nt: TGTGCCAGCAGCGCACCACTGACAGACGAGCAGTACTTC; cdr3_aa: CASSAPLTDEQYF
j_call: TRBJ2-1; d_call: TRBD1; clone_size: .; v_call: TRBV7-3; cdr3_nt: TGTGCCAGCAGCCCCAGGGGGACAGGGATCATCAATGAGCAGTTCTTC; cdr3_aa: CASSPRGTGIINEQFF
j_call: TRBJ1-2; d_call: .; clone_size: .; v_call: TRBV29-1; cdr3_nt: TGCAGCGTTCCAGGACAGTCCTTTAACTATGGCTACACCTTC; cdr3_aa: CSVPGQSFNYGYTF
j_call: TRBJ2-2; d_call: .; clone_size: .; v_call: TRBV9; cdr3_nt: TGTGCCAGCAGCGTAGACGGGATAGAGAACGGGGAGCTGTTTTTT; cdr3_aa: CASSVDGIENGELFF
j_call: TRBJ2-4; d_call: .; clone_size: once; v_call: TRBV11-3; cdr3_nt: TGTGCCAGCAGCTTATTAGCGAGTGACAAAAACATTCAGTACTTC; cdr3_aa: CASSLLASDKNIQYF
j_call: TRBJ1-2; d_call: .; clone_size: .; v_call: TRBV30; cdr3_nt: TGTGCCTGGAGTTCGGCAGGGGTCTACACCTTC; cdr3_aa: CAWSSAGVYTF
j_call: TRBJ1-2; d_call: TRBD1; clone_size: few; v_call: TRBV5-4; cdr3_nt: TGTGCCAGCAGCTCCGGGACAGGGACAAGGGAGGCCCCAGTCTATGGCTACACCTTC; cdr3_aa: CASSSGTGTREAPVYGYTF
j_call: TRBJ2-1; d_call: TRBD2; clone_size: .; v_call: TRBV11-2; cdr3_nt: TGTGCCAGCAGCTCCCCTCGGGCGGGAGGTCCCTACAATGAGCAGTTCTTC; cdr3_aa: CASSSPRAGGPYNEQFF
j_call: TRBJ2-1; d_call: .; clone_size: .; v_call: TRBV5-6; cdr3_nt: TGTGCCAGCAGCTTGACTATGGGTGGCCATGAGCAGTTCTTC; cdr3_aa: CASSLTMGGHEQFF
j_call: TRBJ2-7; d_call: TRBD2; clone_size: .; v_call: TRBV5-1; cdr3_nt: TGCGCCAGCAGCTTGGCGGAGCGGACTAGCCCCTACGAGCAGTACTTC; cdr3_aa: CASSLAERTSPYEQYF
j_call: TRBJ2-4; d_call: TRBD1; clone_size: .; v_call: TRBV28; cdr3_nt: TGTGCCAGCAGTCCACAGGGGGAGGCCAAAAACATTCAGTACTTC; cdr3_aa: CASSPQGEAKNIQYF
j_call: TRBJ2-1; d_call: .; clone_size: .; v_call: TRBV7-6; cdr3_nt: TGTGCCAGCAGCTTAGCGGGGACTCGGCAGGGATCCTACAATGAGCAGTTCTTC; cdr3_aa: CASSLAGTRQGSYNEQFF
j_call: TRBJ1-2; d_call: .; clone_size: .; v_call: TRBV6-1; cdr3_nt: TGTGCCAGCAGTGAATCCGGGAAATATGGCTACACCTTC; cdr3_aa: CASSESGKYGYTF
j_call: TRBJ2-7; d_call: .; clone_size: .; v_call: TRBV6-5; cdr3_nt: TGTGCCAGCAGCCTTCGACAGTACGAGCAGTACTTC; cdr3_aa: CASSLRQYEQYF
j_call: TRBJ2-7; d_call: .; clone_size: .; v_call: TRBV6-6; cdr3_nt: TGTGCCAGCAGTTATGGGCTAGCTACCTACGAGCAGTACTTC; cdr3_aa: CASSYGLATYEQYF
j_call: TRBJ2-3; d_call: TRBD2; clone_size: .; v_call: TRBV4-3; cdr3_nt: TGCGCCAGCAGCCAAGCCCCCGTAGCGGGAGGAGTCAAGGATACGCAGTATTTT; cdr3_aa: CASSQAPVAGGVKDTQYF